This note documents a single T cell receptor beta chain sequence. One end of the junction is discordant with germline, which a read error may explain. Repertoires were generated with immunoSEQ multiplex PCR, while TCRdb's copy carries only in-frame clones and drops some. Here the sample spans 55,000 to 85,000 clones, 70% to 90% being singletons. This record belongs to a study of control samples from healthy donors and cancer patients. Per germline, CDR1 SGHRS and CDR2 YFSETQ. There are 16 residues in the CDR3. This clonotype was obtained from a woman in her 50s with head and neck cancer. Material for sequencing was PBMCs. This rearrangement joins TRBV5-1 to TRBJ1-4; tentatively, D is TRBD1 (6 bases). The CDR3 DNA reads TGCGCCAGCAGCTACCGCGGGAGGGGGGCTAACGAAAAACTGTTTTTT. This gives the protein CASSYRGRGANEKLFF.